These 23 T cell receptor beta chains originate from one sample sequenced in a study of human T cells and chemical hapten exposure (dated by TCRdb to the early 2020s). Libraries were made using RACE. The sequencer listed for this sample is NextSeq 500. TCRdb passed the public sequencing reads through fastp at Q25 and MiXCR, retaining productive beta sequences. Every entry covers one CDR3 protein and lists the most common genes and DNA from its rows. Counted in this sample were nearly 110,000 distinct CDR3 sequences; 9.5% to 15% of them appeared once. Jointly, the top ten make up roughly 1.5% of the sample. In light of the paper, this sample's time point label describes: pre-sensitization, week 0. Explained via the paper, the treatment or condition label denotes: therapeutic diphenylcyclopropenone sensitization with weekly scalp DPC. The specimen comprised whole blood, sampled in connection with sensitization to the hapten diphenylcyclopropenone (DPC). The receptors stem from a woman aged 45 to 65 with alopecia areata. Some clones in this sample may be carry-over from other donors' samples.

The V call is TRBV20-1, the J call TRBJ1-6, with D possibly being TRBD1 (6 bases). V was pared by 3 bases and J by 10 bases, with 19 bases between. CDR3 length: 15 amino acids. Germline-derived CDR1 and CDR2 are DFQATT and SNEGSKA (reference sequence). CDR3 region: CSARSGNGRGSPLHF. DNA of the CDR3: TGCAGTGCTAGGTCGGGCAACGGAAGGGGGTCACCCCTCCACTTT.

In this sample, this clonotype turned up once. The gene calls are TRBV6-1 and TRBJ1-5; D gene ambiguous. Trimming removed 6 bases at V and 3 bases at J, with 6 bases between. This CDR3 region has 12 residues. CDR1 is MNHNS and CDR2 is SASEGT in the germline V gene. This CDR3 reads CASSEFNQPQHF. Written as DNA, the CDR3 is TGTGCCAGCAGCGAGTTCAATCAGCCCCAGCATTTT.

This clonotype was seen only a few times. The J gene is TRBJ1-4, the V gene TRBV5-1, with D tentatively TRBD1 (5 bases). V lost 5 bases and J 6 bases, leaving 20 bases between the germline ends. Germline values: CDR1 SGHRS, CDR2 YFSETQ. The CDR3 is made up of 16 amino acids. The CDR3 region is CASSLDGKVRDEKLFF. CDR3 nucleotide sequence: TGCGCCAGCAGTCTGGATGGTAAGGTCAGGGATGAAAAACTGTTTTTT.

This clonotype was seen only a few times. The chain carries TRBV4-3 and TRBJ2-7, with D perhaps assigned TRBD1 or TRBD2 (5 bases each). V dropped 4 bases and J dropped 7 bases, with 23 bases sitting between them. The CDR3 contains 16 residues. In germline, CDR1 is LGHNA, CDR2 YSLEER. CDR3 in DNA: TGCGCCAGCAGCCGATCCCGGGACGTCCTAGGCGGAGAGCAGTACTTC. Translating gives CASSRSRDVLGGEQYF.

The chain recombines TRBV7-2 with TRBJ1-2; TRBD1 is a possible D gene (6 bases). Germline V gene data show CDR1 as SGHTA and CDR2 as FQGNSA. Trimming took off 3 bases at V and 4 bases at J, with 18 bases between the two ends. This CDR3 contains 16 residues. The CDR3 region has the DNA TGTGCCAGCAGCTTTGACCCTTCAGGGGAGGGCTATGGCTACACCTTC. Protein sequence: CASSFDPSGEGYGYTF.

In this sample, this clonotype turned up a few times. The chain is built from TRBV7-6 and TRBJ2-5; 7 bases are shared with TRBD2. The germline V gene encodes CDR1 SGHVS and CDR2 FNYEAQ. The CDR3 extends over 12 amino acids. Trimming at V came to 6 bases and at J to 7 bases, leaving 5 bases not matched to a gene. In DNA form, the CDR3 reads TGTGCCAGCAGGGATCCGGGAGGGACCCAGTACTTC. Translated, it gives CASRDPGGTQYF. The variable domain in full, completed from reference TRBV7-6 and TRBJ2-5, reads GAGVSQSPRYKVTKRGQDVALRCDPISGHVSLYWYRQALGQGPEFLTYFNYEAQQDKSGLPNDRFSAERPEGSISTLTIQRTEQRDSAMYRCASRDPGGTQYFGPGTRLLVL.

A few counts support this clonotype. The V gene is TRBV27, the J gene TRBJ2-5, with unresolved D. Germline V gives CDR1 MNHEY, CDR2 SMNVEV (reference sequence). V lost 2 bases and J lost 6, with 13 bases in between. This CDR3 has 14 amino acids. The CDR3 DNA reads TGTGCCAGCAGTTTAGACCGCCTTAAGAAGACCCAGTACTTC. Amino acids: CASSLDRLKKTQYF.

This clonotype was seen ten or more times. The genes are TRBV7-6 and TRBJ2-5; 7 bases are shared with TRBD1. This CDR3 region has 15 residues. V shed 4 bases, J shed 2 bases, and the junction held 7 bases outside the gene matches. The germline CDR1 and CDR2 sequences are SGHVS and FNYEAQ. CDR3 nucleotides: TGTGCCAGCAGCTCCCTCTACAGGGGACAAGAGACCCAGTACTTC. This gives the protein CASSSLYRGQETQYF.

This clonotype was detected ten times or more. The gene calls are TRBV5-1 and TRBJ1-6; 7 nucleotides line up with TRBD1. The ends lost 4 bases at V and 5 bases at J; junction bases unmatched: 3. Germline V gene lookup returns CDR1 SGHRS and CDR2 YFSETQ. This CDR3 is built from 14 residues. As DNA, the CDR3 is TGCGCCAGCAGCCGAACAGGGGATAATTCACCCCTCCACTTT. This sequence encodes CASSRTGDNSPLHF.

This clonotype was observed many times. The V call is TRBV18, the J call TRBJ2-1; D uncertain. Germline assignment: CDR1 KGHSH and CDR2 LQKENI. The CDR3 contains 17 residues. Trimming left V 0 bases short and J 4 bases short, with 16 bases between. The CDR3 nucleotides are TGTGCCAGCTCACCACCTTCCAGTAGCCGGATATACAATGAGCAGTTCTTC. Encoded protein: CASSPPSSSRIYNEQFF.

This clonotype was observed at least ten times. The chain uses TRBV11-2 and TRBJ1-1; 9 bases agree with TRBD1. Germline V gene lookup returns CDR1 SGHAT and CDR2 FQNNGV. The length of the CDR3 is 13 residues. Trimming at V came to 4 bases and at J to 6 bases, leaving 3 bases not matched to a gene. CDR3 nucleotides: TGTGCCAGCAGCTGGACAGGGGAGCCTGAAGCTTTCTTT. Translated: CASSWTGEPEAFF.

The CDR3, as DNA: TGTGCCAGCAACCTACTAGCGGGGGGCCTTCAGTACTTC. It translates to CASNLLAGGLQYF. This chain connects TRBV28 to TRBJ2-7; 12 bases fit TRBD2. The CDR3 runs to 13 residues. With 7 bases clipped from V and 10 bases from J, the junction kept 8 bases outside the gene matches. Germline assignment: CDR1 MDHEN and CDR2 SYDVKM. The whole variable domain, filled in from reference TRBV28 and TRBJ2-7, reads DVKVTQSSRYLVKRTGEKVFLECVQDMDHENMFWYRQDPGLGLRLIYFSYDVKMKEKGDIPEGYSVSREKKERFSLILESASTNQTSMYLCASNLLAGGLQYFGPGTRLTVT.

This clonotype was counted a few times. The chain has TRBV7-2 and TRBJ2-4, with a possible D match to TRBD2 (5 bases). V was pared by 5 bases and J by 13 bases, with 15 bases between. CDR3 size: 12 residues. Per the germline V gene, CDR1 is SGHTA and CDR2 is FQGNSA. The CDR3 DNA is TGTGCCAGCAGCATACCGAGGACTGGCCAGTACTTC. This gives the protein CASSIPRTGQYF.

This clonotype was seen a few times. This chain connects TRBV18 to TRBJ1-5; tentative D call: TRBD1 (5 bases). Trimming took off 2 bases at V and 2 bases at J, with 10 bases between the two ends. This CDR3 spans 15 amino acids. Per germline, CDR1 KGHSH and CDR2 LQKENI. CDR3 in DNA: TGTGCCAGCTCACCAGGGGGTAAGGGCAATCAGCCCCAGCATTTT. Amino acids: CASSPGGKGNQPQHF.

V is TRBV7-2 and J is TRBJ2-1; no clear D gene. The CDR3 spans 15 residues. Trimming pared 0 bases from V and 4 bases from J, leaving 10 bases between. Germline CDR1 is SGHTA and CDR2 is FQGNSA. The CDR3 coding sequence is TGTGCCAGCAGCTTAGCGCCAGAACCTTACAATGAGCAGTTCTTC. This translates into CASSLAPEPYNEQFF.

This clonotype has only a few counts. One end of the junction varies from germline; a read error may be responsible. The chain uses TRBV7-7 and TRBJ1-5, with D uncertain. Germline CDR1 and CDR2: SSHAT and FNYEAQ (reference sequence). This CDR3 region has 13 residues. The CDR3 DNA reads TGTGCTAGCAGCCCCCAGATCGGTCAGCCCCAGCATTTT. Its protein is CASSPQIGQPQHF.

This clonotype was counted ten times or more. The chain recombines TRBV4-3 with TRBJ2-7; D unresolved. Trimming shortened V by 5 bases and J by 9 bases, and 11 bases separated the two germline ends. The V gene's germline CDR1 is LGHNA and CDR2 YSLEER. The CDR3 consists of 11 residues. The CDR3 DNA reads TGCGCCAGCAGCTTGGGTTCTAGGCAGTACTTC. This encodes CASSLGSRQYF.

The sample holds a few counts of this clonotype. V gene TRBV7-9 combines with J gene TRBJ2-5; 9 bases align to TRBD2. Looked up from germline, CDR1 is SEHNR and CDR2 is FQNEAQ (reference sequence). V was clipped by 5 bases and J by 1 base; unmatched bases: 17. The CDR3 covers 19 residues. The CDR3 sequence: CASSHGRVAGARFQETQYF. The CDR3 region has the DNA TGTGCCAGCAGCCACGGGAGAGTAGCGGGGGCCCGATTCCAAGAGACCCAGTACTTC.

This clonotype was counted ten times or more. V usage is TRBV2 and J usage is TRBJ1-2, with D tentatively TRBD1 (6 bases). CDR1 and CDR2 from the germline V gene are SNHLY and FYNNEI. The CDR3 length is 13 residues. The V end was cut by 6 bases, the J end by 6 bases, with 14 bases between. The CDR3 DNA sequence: TGTGCCAGCAGCCGAACAGGGCAGCATGGCTACACCTTC. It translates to CASSRTGQHGYTF.

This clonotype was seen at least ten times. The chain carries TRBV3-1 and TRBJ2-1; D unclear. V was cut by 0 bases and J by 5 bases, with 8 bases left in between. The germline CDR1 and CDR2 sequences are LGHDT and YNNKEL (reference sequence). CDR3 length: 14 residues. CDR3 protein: CASSQEDEHNEQFF. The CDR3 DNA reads TGTGCCAGCAGCCAAGAGGACGAGCACAATGAGCAGTTCTTC.

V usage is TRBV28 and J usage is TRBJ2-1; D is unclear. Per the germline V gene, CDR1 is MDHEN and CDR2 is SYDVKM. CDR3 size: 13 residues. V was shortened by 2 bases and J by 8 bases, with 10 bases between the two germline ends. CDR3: CASSLLARDEQFF. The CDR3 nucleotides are TGTGCCAGCAGTTTACTTGCAAGGGATGAGCAGTTCTTC.

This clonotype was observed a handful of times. This CDR3 is CSVGGGATNEKLFF. In nucleotides, the CDR3 is TGCAGCGTTGGGGGTGGGGCCACTAATGAAAAACTGTTTTTT. V gene TRBV29-1 combines with J gene TRBJ1-4; perhaps TRBD1 as D (5 bases). Per germline, CDR1 SQVTM and CDR2 ANQGSEA. This CDR3 region has 14 residues. Trimming stripped 4 bases from V and 2 bases from J, with 11 bases between.

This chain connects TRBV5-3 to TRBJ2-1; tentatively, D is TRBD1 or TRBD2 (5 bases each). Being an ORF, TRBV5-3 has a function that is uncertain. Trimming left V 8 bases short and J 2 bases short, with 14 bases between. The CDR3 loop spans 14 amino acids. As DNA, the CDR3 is TGTGCCAGGCCGGGGCCGCGAACCTACAATGAGCAGTTCTTC. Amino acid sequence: CARPGPRTYNEQFF.